The source of this T cell receptor beta chain is a study of CD8 T cells in Susac syndrome (dated by TCRdb to the late 2010s). Background on the whole study: Repertoire sequencing was used to test whether CD8+ T cell activation and differentiation in Susac syndrome was antigen driven.

RNA was extracted using the RNeasy kit, and about 0.45 to 1 ug of the RNA was reverse transcribed with random hexamers. TCR beta CDR3 regions were amplified with the immunoSEQ multiplex PCR assay covering 54 Vbeta and 13 Jbeta segments. PCR amplification bias was corrected by using a synthetic template baseline for primer optimization and computational correction. The original pipeline was this. Reads were annotated to V, D and J genes according to IMGT and were analyzed with immunoSEQ Analyzer, with only productive sequences retained. Clonality was computed as one minus Shannon entropy normalized by log2 of the number of productive unique sequences. For each patient and control, public and private clones were evaluated within the 100 most prevalent clones. Clones were defined as Susac-specific when absent from the healthy and MS cohorts, from approximately 970 published viral clones and from other ImmuneACCESS disease sequences. TCRdb trimmed the raw reads at Q25, called clones with MiXCR and kept productive beta chains. For every CDR3 protein sequence, its rows merge into one entry that carries the most common genes and DNA. The V and J calls come from TCRdb's annotation, not from the publication. This sample gives 300,000 to 350,000 distinct CDR3 sequences in total; about 90% of them show up just once. The top ten clonotypes cover roughly 0.07% of the sample.

Results and caveats for the whole study, not just this receptor: The number of individuals in the TCR sequencing and HLA analysis was acknowledged as relatively small.

The V and J ends are trimmed by 0 bases and 10 bases, leaving 14 bases between them. The germline V gene encodes CDR1 SGHRS and CDR2 YFSETQ. The CDR3 numbers 15 residues from cysteine through phenylalanine. This entry keeps only the CDR3 DNA: 45 bases, framed from base 1. A note on this clonotype: The target of this receptor is not known. Qualities for individual bases were not recorded, and no much larger clone is one base off.

High-throughput TCR beta sequencing profiled peripheral blood CD8+ and CD4+ T cells from healthy donors, Susac syndrome patients and multiple sclerosis patients. The multiple sclerosis controls were treatment-naive patients who had stable or active relapsing-remitting disease and met the revised McDonald criteria. Bulk CD8+ and CD4+ T cells were purified magnetically by negative isolation, whereas CD8+ TEMRA cells were enriched by FACS. Blood was drawn into EDTA tubes, processed within 24 hours, and PBMCs were isolated by density gradient centrifugation. PBMCs destined for TCR sequencing were cryopreserved in liquid nitrogen and later thawed in a 37 °C water bath. Purity of sorted or isolated CD4+, CD8+ and CD8+ TEMRA cells was at least 90%.

The sample consisted of CD4+ T cells from PBMCs. The sequence links TRBV5-1 to TRBJ1-6; the D gene cannot be resolved reliably. The TCR was taken from a human donor with multiple sclerosis. The DNA is as follows: TGCGCCAGCAGCTTGGTAGGCCTAAGCGAATCACCCCTCCACTTT. Its protein is CASSLVGLSESPLHF.